The 13 T cell receptor beta chains below all came from one sample that was sequenced in a study of OX40 agonist ivuxolimab in advanced cancers. TCRdb keeps only in-frame clones here, not all; method: immunoSEQ multiplex PCR. The sample yields fewer than 20,000 clones, approximately 84% seen once. The source material was CD4+ or CD8+ T cells sorted from blood, sampled in a trial of the OX40 agonist ivuxolimab. These receptors originate from an adult with an advanced solid tumor such as melanoma, head and neck, liver or kidney cancer.

This sequence joins TRBV11-2 and TRBJ2-7; perhaps TRBD1 as D (5 bases). Germline CDR1 and CDR2: SGHAT and FQNNGV. CDR3 length: 15 amino acids. Deletions cut 4 bases from V and 0 bases from J, with 13 bases between. CDR3 sequence (DNA): TGTGCCAGCAGCTCAGAACAGGTGTCCTCCTACGAGCAGTACTTC. This translates into CASSSEQVSSYEQYF.

The rearrangement links TRBV11-2 to TRBJ2-5; D possibly corresponds to TRBD1 (5 bases). The V end lost 2 bases, the J end lost 2 bases, and 18 bases lay between the germline ends. The CDR3 has 17 residues. CDR1 and CDR2 (germline): SGHAT, FQNNGV. CDR3: CASSLTFGAGSQETQYF. CDR3 nucleotide sequence: TGTGCCAGCAGCTTAACGTTTGGGGCAGGGTCTCAAGAGACCCAGTACTTC.

This chain's CDR3 is CASRGQGMGETQYF. CDR3 in DNA: TGTGCCAGCAGGGGACAGGGAATGGGAGAGACCCAGTACTTC. The chain has TRBV2 and TRBJ2-5, with TRBD1 matching 9 bases. This CDR3 is 14 amino acids long. Germline values: CDR1 SNHLY, CDR2 FYNNEI. Germline trimming cut 6 bases from V and 4 bases from J; bases unmatched to any gene: 6.

This clone appeared once. The chain has TRBV7-2 and TRBJ2-5; 8 bases align to TRBD1. V dropped 5 bases and J dropped 5; count of bases not matched to a gene: 7. Germline values: CDR1 SGHTA, CDR2 FQGNSA. The CDR3 runs 14 residues. The DNA of the CDR3 is TGTGCCAGCAGCACCAGGGGGCGTTGGGAGACCCAGTACTTC. Translation gives CASSTRGRWETQYF.

The chain couples TRBV30 to TRBJ1-4; a possible D gene is TRBD1 (5 bases). Germline CDR1 reads GTSNPN; CDR2 reads SVGIG (reference sequence). The CDR3 sequence is 13 residues long. CDR3 sequence reads: CAGVRTDNEKLFF. The DNA for the CDR3 is TGTGCGGGGGTCAGGACGGATAATGAAAAACTGTTTTTT.

This clone was detected only a few times. CDR3 coding DNA: TGTGCCACGCAGACAGGGGGCCGCGAAGCTTTCTTT. The encoded protein is CATQTGGREAFF. J is TRBJ1-1 and V is TRBV27, with TRBD1 identical over 10 bases. V lost 10 bases and J lost 8; bases outside the gene matches: 7. The CDR3 runs 12 residues. Germline CDR1 MNHEY, CDR2 SMNVEV (reference sequence).

The rearrangement uses TRBV20-1 and TRBJ2-7, with 7 bases fitting TRBD2. CDR3 length: 11 amino acids. Germline loops: CDR1 DFQATT, CDR2 SNEGSKA (reference sequence). With 5 bases clipped from V and 6 bases from J, the junction kept 4 bases outside the gene matches. CDR3 DNA: TGCAGTGCTTCCGGACTAGTCGAGCAGTACTTC. Encoded protein: CSASGLVEQYF.

This clone was recorded once. The chain uses TRBV28 and TRBJ2-7; TRBD1 might be the D (6 bases). This CDR3 has 14 amino acids. V was pared by 6 bases and J by 1 base, with 13 bases between. Germline CDR1 is MDHEN and CDR2 is SYDVKM. As DNA, the CDR3 is TGTGCCAGCAGCCCATGGCAGGGGTCCTACGAGCAGTACTTC. It specifies CASSPWQGSYEQYF.

The chain is built from TRBV28 and TRBJ1-5; D is perhaps TRBD1 (6 bases). CDR3 length equals 16 residues. V lost 5 bases to trimming and J lost 0 bases, with 14 bases between them. Germline assignment: CDR1 MDHEN and CDR2 SYDVKM. CDR3 coding DNA: TGTGCCAGCAGTGCGAGACAGGCGTATAGCAATCAGCCCCAGCATTTT. Translating it yields CASSARQAYSNQPQHF.

The V and J genes are TRBV28 and TRBJ1-4; D might be TRBD1 (5 bases). Germline assignment: CDR1 MDHEN and CDR2 SYDVKM. There are 14 residues in the CDR3. V was cut by 5 bases and J by 6 bases, with 13 bases left in between. The CDR3 reads CASSPPGTYEKLFF. Written as DNA, the CDR3 is TGTGCCAGCAGTCCCCCCGGGACTTATGAAAAACTGTTTTTT.

V and J are TRBV2 and TRBJ2-1, with 12 bases matching TRBD2. V dropped 6 bases and J dropped 7; count of bases not matched to a gene: 7. Germline lookup yields CDR1 SNHLY and CDR2 FYNNEI. This CDR3 region has 15 residues. CDR3 in DNA: TGTGCCAGCAGCCTCCTAGCGGGAGGGGGGAATGAGCAGTTCTTC. This sequence encodes CASSLLAGGGNEQFF.

In its sample, this clone was seen once. The rearrangement uses TRBV11-2 and TRBJ2-7; possible D gene TRBD2, 6 bases. Germline loops: CDR1 SGHAT, CDR2 FQNNGV. CDR3 length equals 14 residues. V lost 5 bases to trimming and J lost 1 base, with 12 bases between them. CDR3 in amino acids: CASSPAGISYEQYF. CDR3 sequence (DNA): TGTGCCAGCAGCCCAGCGGGTATTTCCTACGAGCAGTACTTC.

As concerns this clone: Additional DNA sequences in this sample encode the identical CDR3. CDR3 protein: CASSSGGPGANVLTF. Written as DNA, the CDR3 is TGTGCCAGCAGCTCAGGGGGCCCTGGGGCCAACGTCCTGACTTTC. This rearrangement joins TRBV7-2 to TRBJ2-6; 8 positions match TRBD1. The CDR3 spans 15 residues. Germline values: CDR1 SGHTA, CDR2 FQGNSA. The junction had 1 base not matched to a gene; V was cut back by 4 bases and J by 2 bases.